A single T cell receptor beta chain is shown here with its context. The antigen is unknown. This entry belongs to a study of T-cell memory formation after mild COVID-19. Study as a whole: Clustering of TCRs was largely donor specific. Findings of the study overall: Day 15 to 85 contracting clones showed balanced CD4/CD8; later expanders leaned CD4+. The main location of contracting CD4+ clones was CM and EM, and that of contracting CD8+ clones was EMRA. Researchers found some responding clones in pre-infection memory, a sign that cross-reactive memory joined.

TCRdb called the 5' RACE reads again in MiXCR, with one record for every CDR3 protein. The profile shows approximately 560,000 distinct CDR3 sequences, 17% of them singletons. This CDR3 contains 16 residues. Germline CDR1 MNHEY, CDR2 SVGAGI. With V trimmed by 4 bases and J by 6 bases, 8 bases remained unmatched. Sequenced input: PBMCs or a T cell subset sorted from them (not recorded which). The receptor was isolated from an adult woman who had mild COVID-19 (a few samples of this study predate the infection). Cell type and time point are not known. The chain couples TRBV6-5 to TRBJ1-6; 8 bases are shared with TRBD1. CDR3 loop: CASSFGLDRANSPLHF. The CDR3 bases are TGTGCCAGCAGTTTTGGATTGGACAGGGCTAATTCACCCCTCCACTTT.